This T cell receptor beta chain was recorded in a study of tissue T cells after allogeneic stem cell transplantation. The V gene's germline CDR1 is LGHNA and CDR2 YSLEER. V lost 3 bases to trimming and J lost 8 bases; unmatched junction nucleotides: 1. The CDR3 has 15 amino acids. This research-autopsy study prospectively enrolled adult allogeneic hematopoietic cell transplant recipients with steroid-refractory graft-versus-host disease. Autopsy tissues spanned esophagus to rectum, liver, skin, and lymphoid organs including spleen. Sequencing of TCRbeta CDR3 at survey depth gave sequences and template counts. Clones were read by immunoSEQ multiplex PCR, and TCRdb kept only the in-frame ones, dropping some. The sample yields about 2,700 clones, about 70% seen once. By share, this clone ranks as large.

The chain recombines TRBV4-3 with TRBJ2-1; 16 nucleotides line up with TRBD2. The material was descending colon tissue, obtained at autopsy. The receptor was derived from a male patient at least 60 years old with steroid-refractory graft-versus-host disease after an allogeneic stem cell transplant. Among the T cells, some may be from the graft donor. The CDR3 is CASSQGLAGGDEQFF. CDR3 DNA: TGCGCCAGCAGCCAGGGACTAGCGGGGGGGGATGAGCAGTTCTTC.